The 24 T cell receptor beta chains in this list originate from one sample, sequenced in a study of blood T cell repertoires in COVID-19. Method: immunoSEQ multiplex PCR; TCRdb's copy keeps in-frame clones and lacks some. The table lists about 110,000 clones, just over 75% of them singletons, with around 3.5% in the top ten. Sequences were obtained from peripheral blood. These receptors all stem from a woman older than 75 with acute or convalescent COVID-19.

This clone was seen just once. The CDR3 region is CASSFGGGELFF. The CDR3 DNA reads as TGTGCCAGCAGTTTCGGGGGCGGGGAGCTGTTTTTT. The chain couples TRBV12-3 or TRBV12-4 to TRBJ2-2; possible D gene TRBD2, 6 bases. V lost 3 bases and J 7 bases, leaving 6 bases between the germline ends. CDR3 length: 12 residues.

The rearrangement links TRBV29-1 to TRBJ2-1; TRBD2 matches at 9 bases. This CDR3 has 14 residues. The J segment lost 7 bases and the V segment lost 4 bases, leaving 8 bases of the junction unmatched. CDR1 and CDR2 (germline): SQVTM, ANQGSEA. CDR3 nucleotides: TGCAGCGTTGGGGGGGCTAGCGGGATAAATGAGCAGTTCTTC. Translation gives CSVGGASGINEQFF.

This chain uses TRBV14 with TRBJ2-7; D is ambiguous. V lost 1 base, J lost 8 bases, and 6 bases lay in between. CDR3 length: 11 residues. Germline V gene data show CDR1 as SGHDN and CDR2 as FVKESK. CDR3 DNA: TGTGCCAGCAGCCAAGCACTGAAGCAGTACTTC. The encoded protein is CASSQALKQYF. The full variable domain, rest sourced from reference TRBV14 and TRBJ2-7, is EAGVTQFPSHSVIEKGQTVTLRCDPISGHDNLYWYRRVMGKEIKFLLHFVKESKQDESGMPNNRFLAERTGGTYSTLKVQPAELEDSGVYFCASSQALKQYFGPGTRLTVT.

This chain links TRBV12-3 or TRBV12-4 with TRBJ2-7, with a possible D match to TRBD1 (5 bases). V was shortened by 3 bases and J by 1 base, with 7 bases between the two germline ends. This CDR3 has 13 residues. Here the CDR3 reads CASSFRVSYEQYF. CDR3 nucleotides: TGTGCCAGCAGTTTCAGGGTTTCCTACGAGCAGTACTTC.

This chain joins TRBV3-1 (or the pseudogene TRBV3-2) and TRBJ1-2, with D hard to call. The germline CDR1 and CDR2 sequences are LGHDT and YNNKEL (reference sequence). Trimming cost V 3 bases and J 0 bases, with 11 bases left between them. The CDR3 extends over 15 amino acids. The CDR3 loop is CASSHPTGTNYGYTF. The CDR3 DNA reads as TGTGCCAGCAGCCACCCCACCGGGACTAACTATGGCTACACCTTC.

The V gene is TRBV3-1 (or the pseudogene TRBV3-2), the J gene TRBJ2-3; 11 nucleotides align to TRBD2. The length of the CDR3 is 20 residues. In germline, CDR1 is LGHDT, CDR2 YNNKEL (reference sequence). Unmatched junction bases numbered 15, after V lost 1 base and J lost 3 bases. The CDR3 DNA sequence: TGTGCCAGCAGCCAAGGATCTGCGGGACTAGCGGCGTCTAATACAGATACGCAGTATTTT. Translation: CASSQGSAGLAASNTDTQYF.

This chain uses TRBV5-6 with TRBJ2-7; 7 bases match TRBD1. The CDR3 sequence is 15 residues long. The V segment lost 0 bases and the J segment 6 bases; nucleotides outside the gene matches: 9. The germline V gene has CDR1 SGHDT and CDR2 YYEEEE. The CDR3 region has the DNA TGTGCCAGCAGCTTGGAAGGGGGCCTTGTGCGCGAGCAGTACTTC. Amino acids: CASSLEGGLVREQYF.

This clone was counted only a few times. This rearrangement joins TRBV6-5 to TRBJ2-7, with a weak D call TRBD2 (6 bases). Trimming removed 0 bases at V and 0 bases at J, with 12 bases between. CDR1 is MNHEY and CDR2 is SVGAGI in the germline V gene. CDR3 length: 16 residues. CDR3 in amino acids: CASSYSRGSPSYEQYF. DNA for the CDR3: TGTGCCAGCAGTTACTCGCGGGGTTCGCCCTCCTACGAGCAGTACTTC.

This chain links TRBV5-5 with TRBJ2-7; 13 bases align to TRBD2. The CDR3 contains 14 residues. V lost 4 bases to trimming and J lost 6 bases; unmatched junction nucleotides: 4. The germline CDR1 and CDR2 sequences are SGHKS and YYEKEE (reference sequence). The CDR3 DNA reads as TGTGCCAGCAGCACTAGCGGGAGGGCCAGCGAGCAGTACTTC. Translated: CASSTSGRASEQYF.

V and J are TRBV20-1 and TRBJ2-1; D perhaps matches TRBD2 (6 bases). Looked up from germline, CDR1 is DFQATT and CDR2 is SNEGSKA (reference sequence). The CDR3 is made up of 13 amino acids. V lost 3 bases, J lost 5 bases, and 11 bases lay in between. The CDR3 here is CSASGRFHNEQFF. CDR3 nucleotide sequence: TGCAGTGCTAGTGGGAGGTTCCACAATGAGCAGTTCTTC.

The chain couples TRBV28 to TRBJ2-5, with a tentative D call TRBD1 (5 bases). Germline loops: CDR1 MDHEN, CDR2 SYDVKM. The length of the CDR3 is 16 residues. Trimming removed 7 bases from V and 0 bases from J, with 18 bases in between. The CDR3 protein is CASMPRIGQYQETQYF. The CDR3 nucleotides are TGTGCCAGCATGCCGAGGATCGGACAATACCAAGAGACCCAGTACTTC.

The CDR3, as DNA: TGTGCCAGCAGCCAAGTTGGGCCGAACAATGAGCAGTTCTTC. Protein sequence: CASSQVGPNNEQFF. The chain recombines TRBV4-2 with TRBJ2-1; D remains unclear. This CDR3 has 14 amino acids. Germline CDR1 reads LGHNA; CDR2 reads YNFKEQ. V gave up 1 base and J gave up 5 bases, with 9 bases separating them.

Here the CDR3 DNA reads TGTGCCAGCAGCCAGGGTCTGGGATACACAGATACGCAGTATTTT. Encoded protein: CASSQGLGYTDTQYF. The chain combines TRBV6-5 with TRBJ2-3, with D maybe TRBD1 (5 bases). The V gene lost 6 bases and the J gene lost 2 bases, with 15 bases spanning the gap. Germline CDR1 reads MNHEY; CDR2 reads SVGAGI. The CDR3 consists of 15 residues.

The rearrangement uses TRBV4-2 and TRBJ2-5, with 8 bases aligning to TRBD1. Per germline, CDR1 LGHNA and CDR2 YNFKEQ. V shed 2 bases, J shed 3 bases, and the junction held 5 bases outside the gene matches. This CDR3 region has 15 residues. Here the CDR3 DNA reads TGTGCCAGCAGCCAAACACAGGGGGGCGAAGAGACCCAGTACTTC. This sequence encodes CASSQTQGGEETQYF.

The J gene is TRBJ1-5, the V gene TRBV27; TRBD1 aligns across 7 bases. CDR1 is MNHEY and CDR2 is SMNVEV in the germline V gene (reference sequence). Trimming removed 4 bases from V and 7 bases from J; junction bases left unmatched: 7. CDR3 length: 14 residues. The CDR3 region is CASSYTGERQPQHF. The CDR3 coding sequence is TGTGCCAGCAGTTACACAGGGGAGAGACAGCCCCAGCATTTT.

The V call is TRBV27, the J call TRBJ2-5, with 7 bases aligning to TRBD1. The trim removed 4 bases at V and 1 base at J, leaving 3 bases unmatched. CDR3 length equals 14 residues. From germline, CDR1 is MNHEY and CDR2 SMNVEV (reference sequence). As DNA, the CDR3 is TGTGCCAGCAGTTACCGGGACAGCCAAGAGACCCAGTACTTC. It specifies CASSYRDSQETQYF.

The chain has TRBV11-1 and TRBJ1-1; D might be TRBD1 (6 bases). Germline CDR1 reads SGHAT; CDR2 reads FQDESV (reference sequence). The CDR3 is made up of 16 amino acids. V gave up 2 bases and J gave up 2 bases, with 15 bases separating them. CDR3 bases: TGTGCCAGCAGCTTATCCTTGGGGGCCTCAAACACTGAAGCTTTCTTT. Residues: CASSLSLGASNTEAFF. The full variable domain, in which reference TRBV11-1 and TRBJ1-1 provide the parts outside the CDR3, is EAEVAQSPRYKITEKSQAVAFWCDPISGHATLYWYRQILGQGPELLVQFQDESVVDDSQLPKDRFSAERLKGVDSTLKIQPAELGDSAMYLCASSLSLGASNTEAFFGQGTRLTVV.

The CDR3 bases are TGTGCCAGCAGACTAGCGGGAGTCGTCTACAATGAGCAGTTCTTC. Translation gives CASRLAGVVYNEQFF. The chain combines TRBV21-1 with TRBJ2-1; the table's TRBD2 call for D was not verified on the DNA. TRBV21-1 is marked as a pseudogene. The CDR3 has 15 amino acids.

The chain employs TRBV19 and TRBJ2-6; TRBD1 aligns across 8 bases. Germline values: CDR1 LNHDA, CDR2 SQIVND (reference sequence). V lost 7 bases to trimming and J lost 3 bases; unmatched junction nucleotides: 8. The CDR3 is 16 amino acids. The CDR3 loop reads CASILGTGGGANVLTF. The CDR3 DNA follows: TGTGCCAGTATTCTAGGGACAGGCGGTGGGGCCAACGTCCTGACTTTC.

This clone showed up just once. CDR3 in amino acids: CASSPTLGQGGETQYF. The CDR3 DNA is TGCGCCAGCAGCCCAACACTCGGACAGGGAGGGGAGACCCAGTACTTC. The V gene is TRBV4-1, the J gene TRBJ2-5, with D maybe TRBD1 (8 bases). The germline gives CDR1 MGHRA, CDR2 YSYEKL. V lost 4 bases to trimming and J lost 5 bases, with 20 bases between them. The CDR3 length is 16 residues.

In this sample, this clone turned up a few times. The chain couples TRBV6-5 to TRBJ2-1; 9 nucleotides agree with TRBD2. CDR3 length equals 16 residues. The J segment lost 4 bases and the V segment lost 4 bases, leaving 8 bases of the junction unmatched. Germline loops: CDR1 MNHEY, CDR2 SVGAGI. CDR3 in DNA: TGTGCCAGCAGTTTCTTGCGGGGGGGCGCTTACAATGAGCAGTTCTTC. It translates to CASSFLRGGAYNEQFF.

CDR3 coding DNA: TGTGCCAGCAGCCTCACTAACACTGAAGCTTTCTTT. This translates into CASSLTNTEAFF. The genes are TRBV11-3 and TRBJ1-1; no reliable D call. Deletions cut 5 bases from V and 2 bases from J, with 6 bases between. The CDR3 contains 12 residues. Germline CDR1 SGHNT, CDR2 YENEEA.

Here the CDR3 DNA reads TGTGCCAGCAGTGGGACAGCAAATAACTATGGCTACACCTTC. Its protein is CASSGTANNYGYTF. The chain is built from TRBV2 and TRBJ1-2; TRBD1 is a possible D gene (6 bases). The CDR3 runs 14 residues. Looked up from germline, CDR1 is SNHLY and CDR2 is FYNNEI. The V and J ends lost 4 bases and 1 base respectively, with 10 bases between them.

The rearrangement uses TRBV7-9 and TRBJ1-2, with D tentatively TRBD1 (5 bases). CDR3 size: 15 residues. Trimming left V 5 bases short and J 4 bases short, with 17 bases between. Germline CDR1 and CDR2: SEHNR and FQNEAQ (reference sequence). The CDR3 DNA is TGTGCCAGCAGCCCCGGGAGGGGCTACAGCTATGGCTACACCTTC. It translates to CASSPGRGYSYGYTF. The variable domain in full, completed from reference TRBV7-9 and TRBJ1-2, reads DTGVSQNPRHKITKRGQNVTFRCDPISEHNRLYWYRQTLGQGPEFLTYFQNEAQLEKSRLLSDRFSAERPKGSFSTLEIQRTEQGDSAMYLCASSPGRGYSYGYTFGSGTRLTVV.